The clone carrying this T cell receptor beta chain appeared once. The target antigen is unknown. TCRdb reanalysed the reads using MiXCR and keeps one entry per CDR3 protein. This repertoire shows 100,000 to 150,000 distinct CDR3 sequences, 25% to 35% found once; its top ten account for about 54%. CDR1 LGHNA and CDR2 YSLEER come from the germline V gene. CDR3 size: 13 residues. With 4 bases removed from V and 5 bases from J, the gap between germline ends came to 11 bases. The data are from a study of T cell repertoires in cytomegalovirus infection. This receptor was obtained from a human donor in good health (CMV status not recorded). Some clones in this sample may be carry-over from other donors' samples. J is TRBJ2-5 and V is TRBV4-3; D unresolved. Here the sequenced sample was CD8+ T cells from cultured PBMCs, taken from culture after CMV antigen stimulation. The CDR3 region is CASSPENSETQYF. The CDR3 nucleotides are TGCGCCAGCAGCCCCGAAAATTCCGAGACCCAGTACTTC.